The following is a TCR beta chain sequence with its context. Its antigen is unidentified. These data originate in a study of tumor-infiltrating lymphocytes in localized non-small cell lung cancer. Looking at the study overall: The cohort mixed smokers and never-smokers, several histologies, and some post-neoadjuvant-chemotherapy samples. From each patient, both tumor and uninvolved lung, non-adjacent to tumor, were sampled. Study results and caveats: TCRbeta sequencing showed higher T cell infiltration in tumors than uninvolved lung. No T-cell fraction difference was seen between IM1 and IM2 tumors.

The protocol was immunoSEQ multiplex PCR, while the TCRdb copy is restricted to in-frame clones and leaves out a portion. The profile shows some 11,000 clones, less than 75% of them singletons. Material: uninvolved lung tissue not adjacent to the tumor. This sequence originates from a human donor with non-small cell lung cancer.

CDR3 in amino acids: CASSLPTANTGELFF. CDR3 sequence (DNA): TGTGCCAGCAGCTTACCGACAGCGAACACCGGGGAGCTGTTTTTT. The chain is built from TRBV7-9 and TRBJ2-2, with D perhaps matching TRBD1 (5 bases). Germline CDR1 is SEHNR and CDR2 is FQNEAQ (reference sequence). Between the trimmed V and J ends, which lost 2 bases and 0 bases, there was a span of 7 bases. The CDR3 has 15 amino acids.